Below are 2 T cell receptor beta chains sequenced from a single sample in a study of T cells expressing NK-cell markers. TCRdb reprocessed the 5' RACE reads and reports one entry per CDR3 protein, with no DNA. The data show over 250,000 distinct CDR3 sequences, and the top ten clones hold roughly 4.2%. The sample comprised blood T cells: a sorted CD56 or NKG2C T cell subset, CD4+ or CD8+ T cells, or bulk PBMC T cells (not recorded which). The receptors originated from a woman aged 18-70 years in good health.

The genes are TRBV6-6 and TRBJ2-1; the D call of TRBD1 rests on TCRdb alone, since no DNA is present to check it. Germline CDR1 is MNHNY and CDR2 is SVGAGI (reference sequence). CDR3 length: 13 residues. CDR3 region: CASIRDSVNEQFF.

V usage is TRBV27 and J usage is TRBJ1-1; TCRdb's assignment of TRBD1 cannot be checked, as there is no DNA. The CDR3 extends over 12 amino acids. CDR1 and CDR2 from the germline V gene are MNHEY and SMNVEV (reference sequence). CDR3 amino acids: CASSTGYTEAFF.